This TCR beta chain was identified in a study of CD8 T cells in ankylosing spondylitis. Study findings and constraints: Clones linked with disease were CD8+ and fairly uncommon in the peripheral blood. There was reportedly significant enrichment of clones that were disease-linked in matched ankylosing spondylitis synovial fluid. What appeared characteristic of ankylosing spondylitis blood was a TCR beta motif of eight highly homologous variants.

This clonotype has only a few counts. The antigen is not known. Libraries for TCR beta were made by quantitative 5'-RACE with molecular barcodes. TCRdb processed the 5' RACE reads anew with MiXCR; each CDR3 protein has one entry. Of around 440,000 distinct CDR3 sequences listed, 17% were seen once; the top ten hold over 0.9%. Sequenced: blood, either unsorted or a sorted T cell fraction (not recorded which). The TCR comes from a male donor with ankylosing spondylitis.

CDR3 DNA sequence: TGCAGTGCTAGGGTCCGGGGGAAAGGAGATACGCAGTATTTT. Translating it yields CSARVRGKGDTQYF. The chain couples TRBV20-1 to TRBJ2-3; weak D call: TRBD2 (6 bases). This CDR3 is built from 14 residues. Trimming shortened V by 3 bases and J by 5 bases, and 15 bases separated the two germline ends. CDR1 and CDR2 from the germline V gene are DFQATT and SNEGSKA (reference sequence).